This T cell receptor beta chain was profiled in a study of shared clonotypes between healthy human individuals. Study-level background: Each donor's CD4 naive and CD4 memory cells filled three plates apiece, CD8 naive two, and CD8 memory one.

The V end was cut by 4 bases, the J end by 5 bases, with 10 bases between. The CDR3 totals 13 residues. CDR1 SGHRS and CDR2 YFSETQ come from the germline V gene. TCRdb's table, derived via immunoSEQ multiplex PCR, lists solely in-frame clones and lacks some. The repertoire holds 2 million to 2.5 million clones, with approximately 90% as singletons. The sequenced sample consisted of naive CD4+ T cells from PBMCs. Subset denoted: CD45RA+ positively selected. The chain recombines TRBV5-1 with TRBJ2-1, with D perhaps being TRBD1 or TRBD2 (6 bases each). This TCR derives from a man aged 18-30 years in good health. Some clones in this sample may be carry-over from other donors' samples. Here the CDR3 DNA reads TGCGCCAGCAGCCCGGGGGCCAACAATGAGCAGTTCTTC. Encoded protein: CASSPGANNEQFF.